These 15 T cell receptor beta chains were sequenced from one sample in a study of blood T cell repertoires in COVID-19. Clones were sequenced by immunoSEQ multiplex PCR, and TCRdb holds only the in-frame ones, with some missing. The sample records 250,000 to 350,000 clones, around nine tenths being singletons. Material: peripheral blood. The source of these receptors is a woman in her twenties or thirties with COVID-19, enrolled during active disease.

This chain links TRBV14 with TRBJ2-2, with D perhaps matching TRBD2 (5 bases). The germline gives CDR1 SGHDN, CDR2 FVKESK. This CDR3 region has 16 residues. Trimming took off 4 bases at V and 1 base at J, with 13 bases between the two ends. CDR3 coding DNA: TGTGCCAGCAGCCGCAGACTACCCAAGAACACCGGGGAGCTGTTTTTT. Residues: CASSRRLPKNTGELFF. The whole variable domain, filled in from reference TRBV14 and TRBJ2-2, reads EAGVTQFPSHSVIEKGQTVTLRCDPISGHDNLYWYRRVMGKEIKFLLHFVKESKQDESGMPNNRFLAERTGGTYSTLKVQPAELEDSGVYFCASSRRLPKNTGELFFGEGSRLTVL.

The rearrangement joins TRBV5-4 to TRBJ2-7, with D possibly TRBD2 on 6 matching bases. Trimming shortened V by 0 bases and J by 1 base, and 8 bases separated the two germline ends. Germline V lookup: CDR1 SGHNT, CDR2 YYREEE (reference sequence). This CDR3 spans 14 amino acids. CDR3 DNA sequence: TGTGCCAGCAGCTTGGCACGGGAGTCCTACGAGCAGTACTTC. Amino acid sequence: CASSLARESYEQYF.

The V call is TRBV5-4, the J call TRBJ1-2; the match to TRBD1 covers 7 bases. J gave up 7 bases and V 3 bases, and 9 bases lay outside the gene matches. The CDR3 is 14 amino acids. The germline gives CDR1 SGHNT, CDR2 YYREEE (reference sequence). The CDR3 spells CASSWSGTELGYTF. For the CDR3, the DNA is TGTGCCAGCAGCTGGAGTGGGACAGAGCTTGGCTACACCTTC.

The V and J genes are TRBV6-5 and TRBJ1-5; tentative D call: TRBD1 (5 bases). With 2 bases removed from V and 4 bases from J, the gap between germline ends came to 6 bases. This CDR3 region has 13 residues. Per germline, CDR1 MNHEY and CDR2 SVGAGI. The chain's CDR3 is CASSYRGNQPQHF. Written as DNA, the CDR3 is TGTGCCAGCAGTTACAGGGGAAATCAGCCCCAGCATTTT.

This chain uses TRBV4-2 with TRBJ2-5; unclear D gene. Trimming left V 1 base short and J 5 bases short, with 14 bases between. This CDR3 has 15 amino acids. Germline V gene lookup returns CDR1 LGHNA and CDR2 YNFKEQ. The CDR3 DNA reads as TGTGCCAGCAGCCAAGTTCAAGGTTTCGGGGAGACCCAGTACTTC. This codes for CASSQVQGFGETQYF.

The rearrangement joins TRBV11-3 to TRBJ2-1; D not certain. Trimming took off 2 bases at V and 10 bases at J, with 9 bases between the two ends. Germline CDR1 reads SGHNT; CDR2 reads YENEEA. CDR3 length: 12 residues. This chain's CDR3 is CASSLSSREQFF. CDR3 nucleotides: TGTGCCAGCAGCTTAAGTTCGCGGGAGCAGTTCTTC.

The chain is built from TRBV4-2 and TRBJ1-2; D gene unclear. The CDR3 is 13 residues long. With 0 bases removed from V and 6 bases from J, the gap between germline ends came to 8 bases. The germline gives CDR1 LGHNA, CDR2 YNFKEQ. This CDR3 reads CASSQDRGDGYTF. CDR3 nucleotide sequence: TGTGCCAGCAGCCAAGATCGCGGGGATGGCTACACCTTC.

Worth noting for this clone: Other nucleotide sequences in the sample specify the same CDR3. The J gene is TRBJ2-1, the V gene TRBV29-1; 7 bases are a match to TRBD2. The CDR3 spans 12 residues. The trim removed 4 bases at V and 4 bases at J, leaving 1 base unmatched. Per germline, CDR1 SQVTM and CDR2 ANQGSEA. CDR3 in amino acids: CSVGGGYNEQFF. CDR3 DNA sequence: TGCAGCGTTGGGGGAGGGTACAATGAGCAGTTCTTC.

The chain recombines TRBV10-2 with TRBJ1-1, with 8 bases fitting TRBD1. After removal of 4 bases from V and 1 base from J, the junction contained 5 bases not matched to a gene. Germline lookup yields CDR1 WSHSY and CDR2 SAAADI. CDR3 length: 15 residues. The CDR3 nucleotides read TGCGCCAGCAGTGGGTTGACAGGGGCGAACACTGAAGCTTTCTTT. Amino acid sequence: CASSGLTGANTEAFF.

Here the CDR3 reads CASTALSGANVLTF. The CDR3 DNA reads as TGTGCCAGCACCGCACTCTCTGGGGCCAACGTCCTGACTTTC. The gene calls are TRBV6-5 and TRBJ2-6; D gene unclear. This CDR3 has 14 residues. Germline values: CDR1 MNHEY, CDR2 SVGAGI. The V and J ends lost 7 bases and 0 bases respectively, with 7 bases between them.

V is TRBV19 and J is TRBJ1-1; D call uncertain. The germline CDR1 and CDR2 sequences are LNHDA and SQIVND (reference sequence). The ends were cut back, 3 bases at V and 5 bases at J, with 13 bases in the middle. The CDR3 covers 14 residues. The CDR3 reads CASSIPGRGTEAFF. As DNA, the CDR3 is TGTGCCAGTAGTATCCCGGGGAGAGGGACTGAAGCTTTCTTT.

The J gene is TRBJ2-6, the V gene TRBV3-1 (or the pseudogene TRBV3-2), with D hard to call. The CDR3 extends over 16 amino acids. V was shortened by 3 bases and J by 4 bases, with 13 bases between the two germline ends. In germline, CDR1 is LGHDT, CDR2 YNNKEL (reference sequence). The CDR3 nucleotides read TGTGCCAGCAGCCACCGATCCGGGTCCGGGGCCAACGTCCTGACTTTC. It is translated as CASSHRSGSGANVLTF.

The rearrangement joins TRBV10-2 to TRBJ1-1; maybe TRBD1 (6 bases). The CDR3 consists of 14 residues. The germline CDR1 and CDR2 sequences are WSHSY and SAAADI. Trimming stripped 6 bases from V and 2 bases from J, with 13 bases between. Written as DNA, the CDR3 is TGCGCCAGCAGGGAGGACAGCTATAACACTGAAGCTTTCTTT. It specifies CASREDSYNTEAFF.

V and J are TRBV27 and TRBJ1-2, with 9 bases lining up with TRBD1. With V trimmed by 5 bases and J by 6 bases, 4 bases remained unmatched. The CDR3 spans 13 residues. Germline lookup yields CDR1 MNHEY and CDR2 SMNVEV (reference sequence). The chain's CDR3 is CASSRQGVDGYTF. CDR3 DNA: TGTGCCAGCAGTAGACAGGGGGTGGATGGCTACACCTTC.

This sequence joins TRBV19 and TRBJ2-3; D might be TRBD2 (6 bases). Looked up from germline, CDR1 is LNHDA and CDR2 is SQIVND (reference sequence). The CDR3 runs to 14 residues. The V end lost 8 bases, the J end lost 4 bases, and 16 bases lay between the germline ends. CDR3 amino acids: CASRAGGGADTQYF. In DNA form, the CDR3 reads TGTGCCAGTCGGGCGGGCGGAGGGGCAGATACGCAGTATTTT.